This T cell receptor (beta chain) was captured in a study of shared clonotypes between healthy human individuals. At the level of the study: Researchers assigned three CD4 naive, three CD4 memory, two CD8 naive and one CD8 memory plate to each donor. General observations from the study: Compared with clonotypes that all four donors shared, non-shared clonotypes had lower generation probabilities. Genetic and exposure-history diversity was limited by the small donor number.

To note about this clone: The antigen remains unidentified.

Germline assignment: CDR1 SGHTA and CDR2 FQGNSA. Trimming took off 5 bases at V and 4 bases at J, with 5 bases between the two ends. The CDR3 has 11 amino acids. The naive CD8 subset, CD45RO-negative cells positively selected for CCR7, excluded terminally differentiated effector memory CD45RA+ cells. Original processing methods: ImmunoSEQ only sent back junction sequences with no quality scores, so filtering was done differently. Sequencing used immunoSEQ multiplex PCR; TCRdb keeps in-frame clones, though not all of them. The V and J calls and clone size are taken from that table; D and trimming were inferred from the DNA. The top ten clones hold over 1.5% of a sample with millions of clones, about 93% of them seen once.

The chain combines TRBV7-2 with TRBJ1-1; D uncertain. This receptor was taken from a man between 18 and 35 years old in good health. Some clones in this sample may be carry-over from other donors' samples. Sequencing was carried out using naive CD8+ T cells from PBMCs. Here the CDR3 DNA reads TGTGCCAGCAGCCCGGGCACTGAAGCTTTCTTT. It codes for CASSPGTEAFF.